These 22 T cell receptor beta chains came from one sample sequenced in a study of T cells after posttransplantation cyclophosphamide. Control samples came 1 year after myeloablative marrow transplants with methotrexate plus calcineurin inhibitor. TCRdb's table, derived via immunoSEQ multiplex PCR, lists solely in-frame clones and lacks some. Here the sample spans tens of thousands of clones, roughly 90% being singletons. The sequencing here drew on PBMCs, taken after an allogeneic stem cell transplant with a calcineurin inhibitor and methotrexate. The receptor source for this set is a female patient aged 45-60 years who received an allogeneic stem cell transplant from an unrelated donor, was CMV-positive, and had chronic GVHD only. The graft donor may have contributed some T cells.

The rearrangement joins TRBV5-6 to TRBJ2-7; 10 bases match TRBD2. There are 16 residues in the CDR3. Germline V gene lookup returns CDR1 SGHDT and CDR2 YYEEEE. The J segment lost 0 bases and the V segment lost 3 bases, leaving 6 bases of the junction unmatched. The CDR3 region is CASSYSGRLISYEQYF. The CDR3 DNA reads TGTGCCAGCAGCTATAGCGGGAGGCTTATCTCCTACGAGCAGTACTTC.

This clone was seen just once. This chain links TRBV18 with TRBJ2-7; 7 nucleotides line up with TRBD2. The CDR3 is made up of 16 amino acids. With 0 bases clipped from V and 0 bases from J, the junction kept 5 bases outside the gene matches. CDR1 and CDR2 (germline): KGHSH, LQKENI. CDR3 sequence reads: CASSPPVGGSSYEQYF. In DNA, the CDR3 is TGTGCCAGCTCACCACCGGTGGGAGGGAGCTCCTACGAGCAGTACTTC.

The chain couples TRBV11-2 to TRBJ2-7; 7 bases match TRBD1. Trimming took 6 bases from V and 6 from J; bases not matched to a gene: 8. CDR1 and CDR2 (germline): SGHAT, FQNNGV. The CDR3 extends over 13 amino acids. The CDR3 nucleotides are TGTGCCAGCAGGCCCTTCAGGGGGAGCGAGCAGTACTTC. Protein: CASRPFRGSEQYF.

The chain combines TRBV23-1 with TRBJ2-3; 11 bases are a match to TRBD2. TRBV23-1 falls under the ORF class, with uncertain function. The J segment lost 0 bases and the V segment lost 0 bases, leaving 8 bases of the junction unmatched. The CDR3 has 19 amino acids. The CDR3: CASSQSRVRTSGSTDTQYF. CDR3 DNA: TGCGCCAGCAGTCAATCGAGAGTCCGGACTAGCGGGAGCACAGATACGCAGTATTTT.

The chain carries TRBV6-1 and TRBJ2-1; 11 nucleotides align to TRBD2. The germline V gene encodes CDR1 MNHNS and CDR2 SASEGT. The CDR3 sequence is 12 residues long. The CDR3 DNA reads TGTGGTACTCTAGCGGGGGGCGCTGAGCAGTTCTTC. Protein: CGTLAGGAEQFF.

The rearrangement uses TRBV5-1 and TRBJ2-7, with a possible D match to TRBD1 (5 bases). CDR3 length: 15 amino acids. The germline V and J ends were trimmed by 0 bases and 0 bases, with 10 bases remaining between them. The germline gives CDR1 SGHRS, CDR2 YFSETQ. Here the CDR3 reads CASSLEGVGSYEQYF. In DNA, the CDR3 is TGCGCCAGCAGCTTGGAAGGGGTAGGCTCCTACGAGCAGTACTTC.

The rearrangement uses TRBV9 and TRBJ1-1; 7 nucleotides match TRBD1. J gave up 2 bases and V 2 bases, and 3 bases lay outside the gene matches. Per the germline V gene, CDR1 is SGDLS and CDR2 is YYNGEE. The CDR3 loop spans 14 amino acids. DNA for the CDR3: TGTGCCAGCAGCGTCGGGACAGCCAACACTGAAGCTTTCTTT. Translating gives CASSVGTANTEAFF. Supplemented by reference TRBV9 and TRBJ1-1, the full variable domain reads DSGVTQTPKHLITATGQRVTLRCSPRSGDLSVYWYQQSLDQGLQFLIQYYNGEERAKGNILERFSAQQFPDLHSELNLSSLELGDSALYFCASSVGTANTEAFFGQGTRLTVV.

The genes are TRBV23-1 and TRBJ1-1; D remains unclear. TRBV23-1 is an ORF, with its function uncertain. V gave up 8 bases and J gave up 1 base, with 11 bases separating them. This CDR3 contains 13 residues. CDR3 in amino acids: CASGRGANTEAFF. The CDR3 DNA sequence: TGCGCCAGCGGCAGAGGAGCGAACACTGAAGCTTTCTTT.

V usage is TRBV7-9 and J usage is TRBJ2-5; TRBD2 agrees at 10 bases. Germline CDR1 and CDR2: SEHNR and FQNEAQ (reference sequence). V lost 0 bases, J lost 6 bases, and 4 bases stayed unmatched. The CDR3 has 15 amino acids. The CDR3 protein is CASSLASSGRKTQYF. The CDR3, as DNA: TGTGCCAGCAGCTTAGCATCTAGCGGGAGAAAGACCCAGTACTTC. The full variable domain, rest sourced from reference TRBV7-9 and TRBJ2-5, is DTGVSQNPRHKITKRGQNVTFRCDPISEHNRLYWYRQTLGQGPEFLTYFQNEAQLEKSRLLSDRFSAERPKGSFSTLEIQRTEQGDSAMYLCASSLASSGRKTQYFGPGTRLLVL.

CDR3 protein: CASSHSRQGVSSGANVLTF. CDR3 DNA sequence: TGCGCCAGCAGCCACTCTAGACAGGGGGTCTCCTCTGGGGCCAACGTCCTGACTTTC. The chain employs TRBV4-1 and TRBJ2-6, with 9 bases matching TRBD1. The V gene end was trimmed by 3 bases and the J gene end by 0 bases; junction bases not matched to a gene: 9. CDR3 size: 19 residues. In germline, CDR1 is MGHRA, CDR2 YSYEKL.

The chain carries TRBV4-2 and TRBJ2-1; D gene unclear. Trimming stripped 4 bases from V and 6 bases from J, with 10 bases between. The CDR3 sequence is 13 residues long. Germline values: CDR1 LGHNA, CDR2 YNFKEQ. CDR3 residues: CASSPFLPNEQFF. Written as DNA, the CDR3 is TGTGCCAGCAGCCCCTTCCTTCCCAATGAGCAGTTCTTC.

V and J are TRBV6-1 and TRBJ1-5; D is perhaps TRBD1 (6 bases). The V and J ends lost 4 bases and 3 bases respectively, with 13 bases between them. Germline CDR1 reads MNHNS; CDR2 reads SASEGT. The CDR3 is made up of 15 amino acids. The CDR3 DNA sequence: TGTGCCAGCAGTGTCCAGGGGAGCCTCAATCAGCCCCAGCATTTT. It is translated as CASSVQGSLNQPQHF.

The genes are TRBV15 and TRBJ2-1; 11 nucleotides match TRBD2. The germline gives CDR1 LNHNV, CDR2 YYDKDF (reference sequence). V lost 5 bases to trimming and J lost 4 bases; unmatched junction nucleotides: 4. CDR3 length: 15 residues. CDR3 coding DNA: TGTGCCACCAGCCCGGGACTAGCGGTTTACAATGAGCAGTTCTTC. Protein: CATSPGLAVYNEQFF.

This clone has only a few counts. The chain links TRBV9 to TRBJ1-2; a possible D gene is TRBD1 (5 bases). Germline loops: CDR1 SGDLS, CDR2 YYNGEE. Trimming shortened V by 3 bases and J by 8 bases, and 17 bases separated the two germline ends. The CDR3 runs to 14 residues. CDR3 sequence (DNA): TGTGCCAGCAGCGCGGATGTGGGGGGGAAGGGCTACACCTTC. It encodes CASSADVGGKGYTF. The full variable domain, completed using reference TRBV9 and TRBJ1-2, is DSGVTQTPKHLITATGQRVTLRCSPRSGDLSVYWYQQSLDQGLQFLIQYYNGEERAKGNILERFSAQQFPDLHSELNLSSLELGDSALYFCASSADVGGKGYTFGSGTRLTVV.

This clone was picked up a small number of times. CDR3 bases: TGTGCCAGCAGCTCCTCTCCTATTAACTATGGCTACACCTTC. Amino acid sequence: CASSSSPINYGYTF. The rearrangement joins TRBV28 to TRBJ1-2; D is unresolved. Germline V lookup: CDR1 MDHEN, CDR2 SYDVKM. This CDR3 comprises 14 residues. V gave up 6 bases and J gave up 1 base, with 12 bases separating them.

The chain uses TRBV18 and TRBJ2-2; the match to TRBD1 covers 8 bases. Trimming took 3 bases from V and 3 from J; bases not matched to a gene: 3. The CDR3 contains 15 residues. CDR1 and CDR2 from the germline V gene are KGHSH and LQKENI. The CDR3 DNA is TGTGCCAGCTCACCCCGGACAGGGCACACCGGGGAGCTGTTTTTT. Its protein is CASSPRTGHTGELFF. The complete variable domain, with remaining parts taken from reference TRBV18 and TRBJ2-2, reads NAGVMQNPRHLVRRRGQEARLRCSPMKGHSHVYWYRQLPEEGLKFMVYLQKENIIDESGMPKERFSAEFPKEGPSILRIQQVVRGDSAAYFCASSPRTGHTGELFFGEGSRLTVL.

CDR3 protein: CASSLTEYTEAFF. The CDR3 DNA follows: TGTGCCAGCAGCTTGACGGAGTACACTGAAGCTTTCTTT. The chain recombines TRBV5-4 with TRBJ1-1, with D unresolved. Trimming took 1 base from V and 3 from J, leaving 7 bases between them. Germline lookup yields CDR1 SGHNT and CDR2 YYREEE (reference sequence). This CDR3 contains 13 residues.

The rearrangement links TRBV7-2 to TRBJ2-3; D call uncertain. V shed 0 bases and J shed 5 bases, with 6 bases lying between them. Germline V lookup: CDR1 SGHTA, CDR2 FQGNSA. The CDR3 runs 13 residues. CDR3 protein: CASSLAGRDTQYF. In DNA, the CDR3 is TGTGCCAGCAGCTTAGCCGGTCGAGATACGCAGTATTTT.

The chain employs TRBV28 and TRBJ1-3, with a possible D match to TRBD1 (6 bases). Germline CDR1 MDHEN, CDR2 SYDVKM. Trimming pared 6 bases from V and 2 bases from J, leaving 14 bases between. The CDR3 totals 15 residues. CDR3 in amino acids: CASSLLQGPGNTIYF. The DNA of the CDR3 is TGTGCCAGCAGCCTGCTCCAGGGGCCTGGAAACACCATATATTTT.

The chain carries TRBV2 and TRBJ2-7; 13 bases line up with TRBD2. The CDR3 has 15 amino acids. V trimming: 6 bases; J trimming: 5 bases; junction bases outside the gene matches: 7. Germline V CDR1 and CDR2: SNHLY, FYNNEI. This chain's CDR3 is CASRPLAGGIHEQYF. Here the CDR3 DNA reads TGTGCCAGCAGACCACTAGCGGGAGGGATCCACGAGCAGTACTTC. The full variable domain, completed using reference TRBV2 and TRBJ2-7, is EPEVTQTPSHQVTQMGQEVILRCVPISNHLYFYWYRQILGQKVEFLVSFYNNEISEKSEIFDDQFSVERPDGSNFTLKIRSTKLEDSAMYFCASRPLAGGIHEQYFGPGTRLTVT.

This clone was seen a single time. The V call is TRBV6-5, the J call TRBJ1-1, with 10 bases matching TRBD1. With V trimmed by 8 bases and J by 5 bases, 8 bases remained unmatched. The CDR3 spans 14 residues. CDR1 is MNHEY and CDR2 is SVGAGI in the germline V gene. CDR3 residues: CASGRQGARTEAFF. The CDR3 DNA is TGTGCCAGCGGTAGACAGGGGGCGAGGACTGAAGCTTTCTTT.

This sequence joins TRBV2 and TRBJ2-7, with D perhaps matching TRBD1 (6 bases). The CDR3 extends over 16 amino acids. Between the trimmed V and J ends, which lost 7 bases and 3 bases, there was a span of 22 bases. Germline CDR1 reads SNHLY; CDR2 reads FYNNEI. The CDR3 protein is CASIPPVGAGYYEQYF. The CDR3 DNA reads as TGTGCCAGCATTCCGCCCGTGGGGGCCGGCTACTACGAGCAGTACTTC.